The 7 T cell receptor beta chains below all came from one sample that was sequenced in a study of blood T cells in healthy people across ages. Alongside a J-beta primer mix, a sample-barcoded 5' primer served in a second PCR lasting about 7 to 12 cycles. MiXCR, run by TCRdb on the 5' RACE reads, gives a single entry per CDR3 protein. The sample yields over 1.5 million distinct CDR3 sequences, about 50% seen once. The sequencing input was blood. These receptors were obtained from a woman in her thirties or forties in good health.

This chain joins TRBV3-1 and TRBJ2-6; 9 nucleotides match TRBD1. V dropped 6 bases and J dropped 4; count of bases not matched to a gene: 7. The CDR3 has 16 residues. Germline loops: CDR1 LGHDT, CDR2 YNNKEL (reference sequence). This CDR3 is CASRITGGDGANVLTF. DNA for the CDR3: TGTGCCAGCAGAATTACAGGGGGCGACGGGGCCAACGTCCTGACTTTC.

This clonotype showed up just once. The rearrangement links TRBV5-1 to TRBJ2-1; 9 bases line up with TRBD2. The DNA end is more similar to TRBJ2-7, so the J call may be wrong. Germline V lookup: CDR1 SGHRS, CDR2 YFSETQ. CDR3 length: 17 amino acids. CDR3 protein: CASSSGLAPSSYNEQYF. CDR3 coding DNA: TGCGCCAGCAGCTCAGGACTAGCGCCGAGCTCCTACAATGAGCAGTACTTC.

There are a few counts of this clonotype. The chain combines TRBV29-1 with TRBJ1-2, with D perhaps TRBD1 (6 bases). CDR3 length: 14 amino acids. Trimming left V 7 bases short and J 4 bases short, with 19 bases between. The germline V gene has CDR1 SQVTM and CDR2 ANQGSEA. The CDR3 DNA reads as TGCAGCGCCGGGGGAACAGGGATGGCCTATGGCTACACCTTC. Amino acid sequence: CSAGGTGMAYGYTF. Complete variable domain (other parts from reference TRBV29-1 and TRBJ1-2): SAVISQKPSRDICQRGTSLTIQCQVDSQVTMMFWYRQQPGQSLTLIATANQGSEATYESGFVIDKFPISRPNLTFSTLTVSNMSPEDSSIYLCSAGGTGMAYGYTFGSGTRLTVV.

This chain connects TRBV28 to TRBJ1-2, with 11 nucleotides matching TRBD1. Germline trimming cut 5 bases from V and 9 bases from J; bases unmatched to any gene: 14. The CDR3 is made up of 16 amino acids. From germline, CDR1 is MDHEN and CDR2 SYDVKM. The DNA of the CDR3 is TGTGCCAGCAGTCCAAACCCCGGGACAGGGGGGAAAAGCTACACCTTC. Encoded protein: CASSPNPGTGGKSYTF.

This clonotype showed up just a few times. The chain carries TRBV5-1 and TRBJ2-5, with 7 bases that match TRBD1. CDR3 size: 15 residues. CDR1 is SGHRS, CDR2 YFSETQ, per germline. Trimming at V came to 4 bases and at J to 2 bases, leaving 8 bases not matched to a gene. The CDR3 DNA is TGCGCCAGCAGCATGGGGGACAGATTACAAGAGACCCAGTACTTC. Its translation is CASSMGDRLQETQYF.

The chain uses TRBV28 and TRBJ1-5; weak D call: TRBD1 (5 bases). V gave up 4 bases and J gave up 1 base, with 14 bases separating them. The CDR3 loop spans 16 amino acids. Per the germline V gene, CDR1 is MDHEN and CDR2 is SYDVKM. CDR3 bases: TGTGCCAGCAGTTGGCAGGGTACAAGCAGCAATCAGCCCCAGCATTTT. Translating gives CASSWQGTSSNQPQHF.

V usage is TRBV11-2 and J usage is TRBJ2-7, with D tentatively TRBD1 or TRBD2 (5 bases each). V lost 5 bases to trimming and J lost 2 bases, with 16 bases between them. CDR1 is SGHAT and CDR2 is FQNNGV in the germline V gene. The CDR3 loop spans 15 amino acids. CDR3 loop: CASSQMGDKTYEQYF. As DNA, the CDR3 is TGTGCCAGCAGCCAGATGGGGGATAAGACCTACGAGCAGTACTTC.